A single T cell receptor beta chain is shown here with its context. Its antigen is unidentified. Culturing for about 9 days preceded CD4+ T cell isolation. Infection with SARS-CoV-2 occurred in the person between March and December 2020, and PCR confirmed it. Participants were given two doses of BNT162b2 or mRNA-1273 vaccine. Days 3 and 7 saw half the medium replaced with IL-2 medium. This entry belongs to a study of vaccination effects on CD4 cells after COVID-19. Whole-study context: A few million PBMC per well were cultured with around 9.6 IU/ml IL-2 and roughly 10 ug/ml peptides. General study results and limits: The authors studied few convalescent patients and collected no early post-infection timepoints.

V dropped 1 base and J dropped 8 bases, with 14 bases sitting between them. Germline CDR1 is SEHNR and CDR2 is FQNEAQ (reference sequence). The CDR3 is made up of 14 amino acids. Some clones are missing from TCRdb's copy, which holds only in-frame ones; the method was immunoSEQ multiplex PCR. The table lists tens of thousands of clones, more than 65% of them singletons. The sequencing here drew on CD4+ T cells from PBMCs cultured without peptide, taken after COVID-19 vaccination. The receptor was isolated from a human donor who had a prior SARS-CoV-2 infection. The genes are TRBV7-9 and TRBJ1-2; D remains unclear. The CDR3 DNA is TGTGCCAGCAGCTTAGAGTCCCTCTGGGGAGGCTACACCTTC. It specifies CASSLESLWGGYTF.